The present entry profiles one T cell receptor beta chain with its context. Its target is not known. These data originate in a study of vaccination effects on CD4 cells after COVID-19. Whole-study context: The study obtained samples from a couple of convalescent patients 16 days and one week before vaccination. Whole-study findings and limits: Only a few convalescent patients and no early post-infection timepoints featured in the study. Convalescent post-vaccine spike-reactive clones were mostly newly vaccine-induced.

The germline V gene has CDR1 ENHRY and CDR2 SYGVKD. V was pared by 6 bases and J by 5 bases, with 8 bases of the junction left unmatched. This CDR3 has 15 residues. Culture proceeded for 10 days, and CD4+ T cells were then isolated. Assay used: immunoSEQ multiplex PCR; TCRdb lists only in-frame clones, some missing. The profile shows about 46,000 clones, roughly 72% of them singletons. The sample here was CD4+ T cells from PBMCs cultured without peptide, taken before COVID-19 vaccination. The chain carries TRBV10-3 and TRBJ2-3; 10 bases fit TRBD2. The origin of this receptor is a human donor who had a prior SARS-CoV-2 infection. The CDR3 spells CAISKAGGPEDTQYF. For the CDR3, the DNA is TGTGCCATCAGCAAAGCGGGGGGGCCGGAAGATACGCAGTATTTT.